The rows below give T cell receptor beta chains drawn from one sample of a study of T-cell reconstitution after alpha-beta-depleted transplantation in children. Via MiXCR, TCRdb re-called the PCR reads, giving one row per CDR3 protein. The table lists 450,000 to 600,000 distinct CDR3 sequences, about 17% of them singletons. The source material was PBMCs from the stem cell graft donor, sampled from the stem cell graft. The source is a human donor who donated a stem cell graft to a child with acute lymphoblastic leukemia. Each CDR3 is given with its conserved first and last residue. The D gene is left open where the match is weak. A clone size is listed for some rows: how often the clone was seen (once, few, many), or a class if it is expanded.

>TRBJ1-1|TRBV27|.|few
CASSLDRLGGAFF
TGTGCCAGCAGTCTCGACAGGCTGGGTGGGGCTTTCTTT
>TRBJ2-3|TRBV20-1|TRBD2|few
CSAKGAWRSSGTGATQYF
TGCAGTGCTAAGGGGGCTTGGCGTTCTAGCGGGACGGGTGCTACGCAGTATTTT
>TRBJ1-1|TRBV4-1|TRBD1|few
CASSPIGQANTEAFF
TGCGCCAGCAGCCCTATCGGACAGGCGAACACTGAAGCTTTCTTT
>TRBJ2-1|TRBV5-6|.|.
CASSFAGFSNEQFF
TGTGCCAGCAGCTTCGCAGGGTTTAGTAATGAGCAGTTCTTC
>TRBJ1-1|TRBV11-2|.|.
CASSFGQILIGAFF
TGTGCCAGCAGCTTCGGACAGATCTTAATAGGCGCTTTCTTT
>TRBJ1-2|TRBV6-5|.|few
CASSRRDVGYTF
TGTGCCAGCAGTCGGCGGGACGTTGGCTACACCTTC
>TRBJ1-2|TRBV27|.|.
CASSSRSYYGYTF
TGTGCCAGCAGTTCCAGGAGTTACTATGGCTACACCTTC
>TRBJ2-1|TRBV6-2/TRBV6-3|TRBD1|.
CASGQGELGNNEQFF
TGTGCCAGCGGTCAGGGGGAGCTGGGTAACAATGAGCAGTTCTTC
>TRBJ2-7|TRBV28|.|few
CASSPGKGPYEQYF
TGTGCCAGCAGTCCCGGTAAGGGGCCCTACGAGCAGTACTTC
>TRBJ2-5|TRBV4-1|.|few
CASSQDLGVETQYF
TGCGCCAGCAGCCAAGATCTGGGGGTTGAGACCCAGTACTTC
>TRBJ2-5|TRBV6-1|.|.
CASRSWQETQYF
TGTGCCAGCAGATCTTGGCAAGAGACCCAGTACTTC
>TRBJ2-2|TRBV4-1|.|.
CASSHGLRGAGELFF
TGCGCCAGCAGCCATGGACTCAGGGGCGCCGGGGAGCTGTTTTTT
>TRBJ2-1|TRBV29-1|.|.
CSVFRREAHNEQFF
TGCAGCGTTTTTCGGCGCGAGGCACACAATGAGCAGTTCTTC
>TRBJ2-7|TRBV18|.|.
CASSPRGDTSYEQYF
TGTGCCAGCTCACCACGGGGGGACACCTCCTACGAGCAGTACTTC
>TRBJ2-3|TRBV7-9|TRBD1|few
CASRLSGTGEADTQYF
TGTGCCAGCAGACTATCCGGGACAGGGGAGGCAGATACGCAGTATTTT